A selection of T cell receptor beta chains follows, all from one sample in a study of cytomegalovirus exposure and HLA in healthy donors. Sequencing was performed with immunoSEQ multiplex PCR; in TCRdb, only in-frame clones are kept and a portion is missing. Altogether about 180,000 clones are present, 65% to 80% being singletons, with the ten largest covering 0.69%. The sequencing input was PBMCs. These receptors were obtained from a middle-aged woman in good health and CMV-seronegative. CDR3s leave out the opening cysteine and the closing phenylalanine or tryptophan.

CDR3 protein,J gene,V gene
ASGLRDIPYEQY,TRBJ2-7,TRBV12-5
ASGAGRDYEQY,TRBJ2-7,TRBV2
ASSSRGGSEKLF,TRBJ1-4,TRBV5-4
ASSSRMRPLH,TRBJ1-6,TRBV5-6
ATSRSRSGNEQY,NA,TRBV15
ASSPMRAGGMGEQY,TRBJ2-7,TRBV5-1
ASSYPTGGRNTEAF,TRBJ1-1,TRBV6-6
SGAGPPDEKLF,TRBJ1-4,TRBV29-1
SVALRRKDTEAF,TRBJ1-1,TRBV29-1
ASSLGSRNTEAF,TRBJ1-1,TRBV5-4
ASSLTGGPGNTIY,TRBJ1-3,TRBV7-7
ASSSGTRGYNEQF,TRBJ2-1,TRBV11-2
ASSFPGTGSSGYT,TRBJ1-2,TRBV13